A selection of T cell receptor beta chains follows, all from one sample in a study of T-cell reconstitution after alpha-beta-depleted transplantation in children. TCRdb passed the PCR reads through MiXCR, listing each CDR3 protein once. There are over 400,000 distinct CDR3 sequences in the sample; roughly 44% occur only once, and 27% lies in the top ten. This specimen was PBMCs, taken before TCRalphabeta/CD19-depleted stem cell transplant. Receptors originate from a girl aged 2 to 9 with aplastic anemia, due to receive a stem cell transplant. CDR3s include the opening cysteine and the closing phenylalanine or tryptophan. The order of the fields is clone size, J gene, V gene, CDR3 protein. The size entry is marked missing in some rows and otherwise reads once, few, many or a size class.

>.|TRBJ1-1|TRBV7-4
CASSQPTGLMNTEAFF
>.|TRBJ2-7|TRBV28
CATVASGTYEQYF
>.|TRBJ2-1|TRBV4-1
CASSPLSGKVYNEQFF
>few|TRBJ1-1|TRBV18
CASSPRRSDLNTEAFF
>.|TRBJ2-1|TRBV5-1
CASSLMVPLIRTSGRDSYNEQFF
>once|TRBJ1-1|TRBV9
CASSPRQERTEAFF
>.|TRBJ2-5|TRBV7-9
CASSLALAGRQETQYF
>.|TRBJ2-1|TRBV20-1
CSARDWGGPEDNEQFF
>once|TRBJ1-3|TRBV7-9
CASSLSLGANSGNTIYF
>.|TRBJ2-1|TRBV12-5
CASGPGSGAEQFF
>.|TRBJ2-2|TRBV19
CASRADSADTGELFF
>many|TRBJ2-1|TRBV20-1
CSARDRVLAGVLSYNEQFF
>many|TRBJ2-7|TRBV11-2
CASTWDRVSEEQYF
>.|TRBJ2-2|TRBV7-2
CASSFSRQNTGELFF
>.|TRBJ1-1|TRBV20-1
CSAETGTLVTLQDRTEAFF